The source of this T cell receptor (beta chain) is a study of T cells after yellow fever vaccination. This CDR3 is 16 amino acids long. Germline loops: CDR1 SGHTA, CDR2 FQGNSA. Germline trimming cut 4 bases from V and 8 bases from J; bases unmatched to any gene: 14. MiXCR, applied by TCRdb to the 5' RACE reads, yields one record per CDR3 protein. The sample has hundreds of thousands of distinct CDR3 sequences, around 20% seen once. This TCR derives from a man between 18 and 35 years old who received the YFV17D yellow fever vaccine. This chain links TRBV7-2 with TRBJ2-4, with 7 bases identical to TRBD2. Sequencing used PBMCs, obtained before the yellow fever booster vaccination. The CDR3 sequence: CASSSRGGVQADIQYF. Here the CDR3 DNA reads TGTGCCAGCAGCTCCCGGGGAGGGGTCCAGGCGGACATTCAGTACTTC. Supplemented by reference TRBV7-2 and TRBJ2-4, the full variable domain reads GAGVSQSPSNKVTEKGKDVELRCDPISGHTALYWYRQSLGQGLEFLIYFQGNSAPDKSGLPSDRFSAERTGGSVSTLTIQRTQQEDSAVYLCASSSRGGVQADIQYFGAGTRLSVL.